This T cell receptor beta chain appears in the sequencing data of a study of blood T cell repertoires in COVID-19. Study context: Collection of acute and convalescent COVID-19 samples took place in the United States, Italy and Spain.

The CDR3 is 13 amino acids. The V gene end was trimmed by 4 bases and the J gene end by 7 bases; junction bases not matched to a gene: 9. Per germline, CDR1 GTSNPN and CDR2 SVGIG (reference sequence). As handled by the study authors: Amplification of reference gene primers provided the estimated nucleated cell counts. Data came from immunoSEQ multiplex PCR; TCRdb stores just in-frame clones and leaves some out. V, J and clone size reflect that table, while D and trimming were determined from the DNA. Of approximately 90,000 clones in the sample, around 80% are singletons; the top ten hold 40% to 60%.

The V call is TRBV30, the J call TRBJ1-2; 7 nucleotides agree with TRBD1. The clonotype was recovered from a human donor in a cohort sampled during active COVID-19. The specimen sequenced was peripheral blood. The CDR3 here is CAWTQDRRGGYTF. The DNA for the CDR3 is TGTGCCTGGACGCAGGACAGGCGAGGTGGCTACACCTTC.